The next 2 T cell receptor beta chains were all read from a single sample in a study of cytomegalovirus exposure and HLA in healthy donors. Produced via immunoSEQ multiplex PCR; TCRdb's table is partial and in-frame only. The data contain fewer than 300,000 clones, 88% of them singletons. Specimen: PBMCs. The receptors were gathered from a woman younger than 35 in good health and CMV-seronegative.

J is TRBJ2-2 and V is TRBV15; D is undetermined. Germline V gene sequence: CDR1 LNHNV, CDR2 YYDKDF (reference sequence). Trimming left V 0 bases short and J 6 bases short, with 17 bases between. The CDR3 is 17 residues long. The CDR3 is CATSRDESPTTPGELFF. The DNA of the CDR3 is TGTGCCACCAGCAGAGATGAGTCACCGACAACTCCCGGGGAGCTGTTTTTT. Full variable domain (rest looked up from reference TRBV15 and TRBJ2-2): DAMVIQNPRYQVTQFGKPVTLSCSQTLNHNVMYWYQQKSSQAPKLLFHYYDKDFNNEADTPDNFQSRRPNTSFCFLDIRSPGLGDTAMYLCATSRDESPTTPGELFFGEGSRLTVL.

This clone was recorded once. An end of the junction does not agree with germline; a read error may underlie this. The V call is TRBV7-7, the J call TRBJ2-1, with unresolved D. The germline CDR1 and CDR2 sequences are SSHAT and FNYEAQ (reference sequence). The CDR3 is made up of 13 amino acids. Here the CDR3 DNA reads TGTGCTAGCAGCTTAAATCGAGCTAATGAGCAGTTCTTC. Residues: CASSLNRANEQFF.